This T cell receptor beta chain derives from a study of tissue T cells after allogeneic stem cell transplantation. As for time point: mouse harvest day 7 after allogeneic transplant. Mouse grafts combined 10^7 T-cell-depleted bone marrow cells with 10^6 splenic CD5+ T cells. This CDR3 is 15 amino acids long. J was trimmed by 1 base and V by 3 bases; bases with no gene match: 3. The germline V gene encodes CDR1 NNHNN and CDR2 SYGAGS (reference sequence). Produced via immunoSEQ multiplex PCR; TCRdb's table is partial and in-frame only. The sample includes over 8,000 clones, around 40% of them seen just once. Worth noting for this clone: Each gene name is a mouse one. The read stops 1 residue short of the end of the CDR3; the missing end is completed from the germline J gene.

V usage is TRBV13-2 and J usage is TRBJ2-3; 9 bases align to TRBD2. Sample: skin. This TCR was sampled from a female BALB/c mouse given C57BL/6 T cells with graft-versus-host disease after an allogeneic hematopoietic cell transplant. CDR3 residues: CASGVGGAGAETLYF. Partial CDR3 DNA: TGTGCCAGCGGTGTTGGGGGGGCGGGTGCAGAAACGCTGTAT.